The 8 T cell receptor beta chains below come from one sample, sequenced in a study of blood T cells in healthy people across ages. Through a sample-barcoded 5' primer and a J-beta primer mix, a second PCR was run for 7 to 11 cycles. TCRdb fed the 5' RACE reads into MiXCR, producing one record per CDR3 protein. In the table there are roughly 930,000 distinct CDR3 sequences, around 48% of which are singletons. Sequencing was done on a sample of blood. These receptors were taken from a man aged 25-45 years in good health.

The rearrangement joins TRBV5-6 to TRBJ1-1, with D uncertain. The CDR3 length is 15 residues. Trimming pared 0 bases from V and 3 bases from J, leaving 12 bases between. Per the germline V gene, CDR1 is SGHDT and CDR2 is YYEEEE. The CDR3 DNA is TGTGCCAGCAGCTTGGGGAGGCAGACCGACACTGAAGCTTTCTTT. Encoded protein: CASSLGRQTDTEAFF.

V usage is TRBV29-1 and J usage is TRBJ2-1; 11 bases map to TRBD2. Unmatched junction bases numbered 5, after V lost 6 bases and J lost 4 bases. The CDR3 is made up of 14 amino acids. Germline V gene sequence: CDR1 SQVTM, CDR2 ANQGSEA. CDR3 amino acids: CSVKTSGAYNEQFF. The CDR3 DNA is TGCAGCGTGAAGACTAGCGGGGCGTACAATGAGCAGTTCTTC.

This clonotype was seen a few times. The chain links TRBV11-2 to TRBJ1-1; unclear D gene. The CDR3 contains 14 residues. The germline V gene encodes CDR1 SGHAT and CDR2 FQNNGV. V lost 2 bases and J 1 base, leaving 8 bases between the germline ends. The CDR3 nucleotides are TGTGCCAGCAGCTTAAGCGCGAGGAACACTGAAGCTTTCTTT. Amino acid sequence: CASSLSARNTEAFF.

The chain employs TRBV27 and TRBJ2-1; a possible D gene is TRBD2 (5 bases). The V end was cut by 2 bases, the J end by 5 bases, with 16 bases between. The V gene's germline CDR1 is MNHEY and CDR2 SMNVEV (reference sequence). The CDR3 is made up of 16 amino acids. The CDR3 DNA reads as TGTGCCAGCAGTTTAGGCAGTGGAAGGGAGAACAATGAGCAGTTCTTC. The encoded protein is CASSLGSGRENNEQFF.

This clonotype has ten or more counts. This rearrangement joins TRBV12-3 or TRBV12-4 to TRBJ2-1, with D possibly TRBD2 on 6 matching bases. The V gene lost 3 bases and the J gene lost 6 bases, with 6 bases spanning the gap. The CDR3 extends over 12 amino acids. In nucleotides, the CDR3 is TGTGCCAGCAGTTTCGGGGGCAATGAGCAGTTCTTC. Encoded protein: CASSFGGNEQFF.

This clonotype was picked up many times. The gene calls are TRBV4-3 and TRBJ2-7; TRBD1 agrees at 8 bases. Germline V gene lookup returns CDR1 LGHNA and CDR2 YSLEER. The CDR3 consists of 14 residues. The trim removed 4 bases at V and 3 bases at J, leaving 5 bases unmatched. CDR3 loop: CASSPGTGLYEQYF. The CDR3 DNA reads as TGCGCCAGCAGCCCTGGGACAGGTCTCTACGAGCAGTACTTC.

This clonotype was seen only a few times. V gene TRBV20-1 combines with J gene TRBJ1-2; D is unresolved. The CDR3 consists of 11 residues. Per the germline V gene, CDR1 is DFQATT and CDR2 is SNEGSKA (reference sequence). V lost 0 bases, J lost 5 bases, and 4 bases lay in between. CDR3 nucleotide sequence: TGCAGTGCTAGAGATCTTTATGGCTACACCTTC. It is translated as CSARDLYGYTF.

The chain carries TRBV28 and TRBJ2-7; D unclear. Germline V gene data show CDR1 as MDHEN and CDR2 as SYDVKM. This CDR3 has 13 residues. This chain's CDR3 is CTIIDKQGYEQYF. The CDR3 DNA follows: TGTACCATTATCGACAAGCAAGGCTACGAGCAGTACTTC.